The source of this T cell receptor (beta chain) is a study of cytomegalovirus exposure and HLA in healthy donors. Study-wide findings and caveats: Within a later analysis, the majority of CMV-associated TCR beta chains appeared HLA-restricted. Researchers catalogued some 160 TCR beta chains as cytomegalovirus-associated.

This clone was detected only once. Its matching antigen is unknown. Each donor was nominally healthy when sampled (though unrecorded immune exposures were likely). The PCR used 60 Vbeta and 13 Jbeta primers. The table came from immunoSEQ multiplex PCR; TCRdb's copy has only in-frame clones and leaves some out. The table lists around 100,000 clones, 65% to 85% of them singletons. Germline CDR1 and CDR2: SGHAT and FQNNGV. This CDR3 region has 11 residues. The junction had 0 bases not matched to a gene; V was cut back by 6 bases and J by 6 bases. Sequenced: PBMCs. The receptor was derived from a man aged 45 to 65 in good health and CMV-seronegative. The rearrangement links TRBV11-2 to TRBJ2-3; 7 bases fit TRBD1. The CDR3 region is CASRQGDTQYF. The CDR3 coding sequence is TGTGCCAGCAGACAGGGGGATACGCAGTATTTT.